This TCR beta chain emerged from a study of cytomegalovirus exposure and HLA in healthy donors. Study outcomes and limitations: It emerged from a later analysis that several of the most significant clusters appeared to be linked to common viral pathogens. Cytomegalovirus-associated TCR beta chains were listed, numbering approximately 150. Published work reported that the classifier diagnosed cytomegalovirus status with high specificity and sensitivity.

A multiplex PCR was run with 60 Vbeta primers and 13 Jbeta primers. The table came from immunoSEQ multiplex PCR; TCRdb's copy has only in-frame clones and leaves some out. The sample carries just over 150,000 clones, 80% recorded once. On this clone itself: Its antigen remains unknown.

The ends were cut back, 1 base at V and 1 base at J, with 10 bases in the middle. The germline CDR1 and CDR2 sequences are SGDLS and YYNGEE. This CDR3 has 15 residues. V is TRBV9 and J is TRBJ2-3; D possibly corresponds to TRBD2 (5 bases). The receptor was derived from a male donor in good health and CMV-seropositive. What was sequenced was PBMCs. This CDR3 reads CASSVPFSGTDTQYF. DNA for the CDR3: TGTGCCAGCAGCGTACCTTTTAGCGGCACAGATACGCAGTATTTT.